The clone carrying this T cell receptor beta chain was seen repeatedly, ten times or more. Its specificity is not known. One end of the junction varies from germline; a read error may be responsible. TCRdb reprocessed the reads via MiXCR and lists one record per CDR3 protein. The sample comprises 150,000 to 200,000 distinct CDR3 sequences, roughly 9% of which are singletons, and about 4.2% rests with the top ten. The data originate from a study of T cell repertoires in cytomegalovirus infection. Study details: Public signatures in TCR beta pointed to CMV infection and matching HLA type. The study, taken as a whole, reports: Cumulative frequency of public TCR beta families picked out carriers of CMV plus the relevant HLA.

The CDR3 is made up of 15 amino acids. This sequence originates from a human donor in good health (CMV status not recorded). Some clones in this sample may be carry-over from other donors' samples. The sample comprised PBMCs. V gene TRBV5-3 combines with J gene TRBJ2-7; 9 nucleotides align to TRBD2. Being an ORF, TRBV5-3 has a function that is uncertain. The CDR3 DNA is TGTGCCAGCAGCTTAGGAGCGGGGGGAACCTACGAGCAGTACTTC. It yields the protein CASSLGAGGTYEQYF.